Presented here are 18 T cell receptor beta chains from one specimen sequenced in a study of T cell responses to AZD1222 COVID-19 vaccine. Measured with immunoSEQ multiplex PCR; TCRdb has only the in-frame clones, and not every one. The sample has under 200,000 clones, about nine tenths seen once. The sample was peripheral blood, taken on day 0 of AZD1222 vaccination. All receptors derive from an adult in good health.

The chain uses TRBV5-1 and TRBJ1-1; TRBD1 aligns across 8 bases. The trim removed 0 bases at V and 0 bases at J, leaving 7 bases unmatched. In germline, CDR1 is SGHRS, CDR2 YFSETQ. The CDR3 sequence is 17 residues long. The chain's CDR3 is CASSLVGQGAMNTEAFF. CDR3 coding DNA: TGCGCCAGCAGCTTGGTAGGGCAGGGGGCAATGAACACTGAAGCTTTCTTT.

The chain is built from TRBV19 and TRBJ1-5; D is unresolved. Between the trimmed V and J ends, which lost 7 bases and 3 bases, there was a span of 19 bases. CDR1 is LNHDA, CDR2 SQIVND, per germline (reference sequence). The CDR3 sequence is 16 residues long. This chain's CDR3 is CASTRTRASPNQPQHF. CDR3 DNA sequence: TGTGCCAGTACCAGAACTAGGGCCAGTCCCAATCAGCCCCAGCATTTT.

V gene TRBV4-1 combines with J gene TRBJ2-7, with 7 bases fitting TRBD1. V lost 2 bases, J lost 3 bases, and 7 bases stayed unmatched. The CDR3 extends over 15 amino acids. Per germline, CDR1 MGHRA and CDR2 YSYEKL. DNA for the CDR3: TGCGCCAGCAGCCAACCTGACAGGGACGGCTACGAGCAGTACTTC. Protein product: CASSQPDRDGYEQYF.

This clone was observed a single time. J is TRBJ1-6 and V is TRBV7-9; 7 bases fit TRBD1. Looked up from germline, CDR1 is SEHNR and CDR2 is FQNEAQ (reference sequence). J was trimmed by 6 bases and V by 5 bases; bases with no gene match: 7. CDR3 length: 15 residues. CDR3 amino acids: CASSPLTGFNSPLHF. The DNA of the CDR3 is TGTGCCAGCAGCCCCTTGACAGGGTTTAATTCACCCCTCCACTTT.

This chain joins TRBV4-3 and TRBJ2-3; 9 positions agree with TRBD1. This CDR3 is built from 16 residues. J lost 5 bases, V lost 0 bases, and 6 bases had no gene match. CDR1 LGHNA and CDR2 YSLEER come from the germline V gene. The CDR3, as DNA: TGCGCCAGCAGCCAAGAACAGGGGGCTGGTGTAGATACGCAGTATTTT. Protein product: CASSQEQGAGVDTQYF.

This clone was seen a handful of times. The gene calls are TRBV6-1 and TRBJ1-1; D unclear. Germline CDR1 is MNHNS and CDR2 is SASEGT. The V gene lost 0 bases and the J gene lost 6 bases, with 14 bases spanning the gap. The CDR3 contains 15 residues. CDR3 coding DNA: TGTGCCAGCAGTGAAGCGCTGGCAGGTTCTCCTGAAGCTTTCTTT. It is translated as CASSEALAGSPEAFF.

J is TRBJ2-3 and V is TRBV27; 11 bases fit TRBD2. J was trimmed by 0 bases and V by 5 bases; bases with no gene match: 10. Germline CDR1 is MNHEY and CDR2 is SMNVEV (reference sequence). This CDR3 is 18 amino acids long. CDR3 region: CASSPASGGSASTDTQYF. CDR3 nucleotides: TGTGCCAGCAGTCCGGCTAGCGGGGGGTCGGCTAGCACAGATACGCAGTATTTT.

Of note for this clone: Other nucleotide sequences from this sample produce the same CDR3. V gene TRBV7-9 combines with J gene TRBJ1-1, with D maybe TRBD1 (6 bases). The germline V gene encodes CDR1 SEHNR and CDR2 FQNEAQ (reference sequence). V was clipped by 4 bases and J by 4 bases, with 10 bases between them. The CDR3 length is 13 residues. Here the CDR3 DNA reads TGTGCCAGCAGCTCACAGGGAGGCACTGAAGCTTTCTTT. It specifies CASSSQGGTEAFF. The full variable domain, in which reference TRBV7-9 and TRBJ1-1 provide the parts outside the CDR3, is DTGVSQNPRHKITKRGQNVTFRCDPISEHNRLYWYRQTLGQGPEFLTYFQNEAQLEKSRLLSDRFSAERPKGSFSTLEIQRTEQGDSAMYLCASSSQGGTEAFFGQGTRLTVV.

The V and J genes are TRBV27 and TRBJ1-5, with 8 bases matching TRBD1. V dropped 5 bases and J dropped 1; count of bases not matched to a gene: 13. The CDR3 runs 18 residues. Germline V gene lookup returns CDR1 MNHEY and CDR2 SMNVEV (reference sequence). CDR3 bases: TGTGCCAGCAGTCCCCGACGAGGACAGGGAGAGAGCAATCAGCCCCAGCATTTT. Protein product: CASSPRRGQGESNQPQHF.

The rearrangement links TRBV2 to TRBJ1-3; D is unclear. The CDR3 spans 12 residues. Germline lookup yields CDR1 SNHLY and CDR2 FYNNEI. Trimming pared 4 bases from V and 1 base from J, leaving 2 bases between. Here the CDR3 reads CASSGSGNTIYF. CDR3 in DNA: TGTGCCAGCAGTGGATCTGGAAACACCATATATTTT. Drawing the rest from reference TRBV2 and TRBJ1-3, the complete variable domain is EPEVTQTPSHQVTQMGQEVILRCVPISNHLYFYWYRQILGQKVEFLVSFYNNEISEKSEIFDDQFSVERPDGSNFTLKIRSTKLEDSAMYFCASSGSGNTIYFGEGSWLTVV.

This clone was found once. This chain connects TRBV14 to TRBJ1-2; D is possibly TRBD1 (6 bases). Trimming stripped 1 base from V and 4 bases from J, with 10 bases between. The CDR3 totals 14 residues. Germline loops: CDR1 SGHDN, CDR2 FVKESK. For the CDR3, the DNA is TGTGCCAGCAGCCAAGCCCAACAGGGCTATGGCTACACCTTC. Amino acid sequence: CASSQAQQGYGYTF.

CDR3 DNA sequence: TGCGCCAGCAGCTTGGACAGATACTCCTACAATGAGCAGTTCTTC. This translates into CASSLDRYSYNEQFF. This rearrangement joins TRBV5-1 to TRBJ2-1; D is undetermined. The CDR3 is 15 amino acids. Trimming stripped 0 bases from V and 0 bases from J, with 7 bases between. CDR1 is SGHRS, CDR2 YFSETQ, per germline.

The genes are TRBV18 and TRBJ1-3; TRBD1 matches 7 bases. With 3 bases clipped from V and 6 bases from J, the junction kept 2 bases outside the gene matches. The germline gives CDR1 KGHSH, CDR2 LQKENI. There are 13 residues in the CDR3. The CDR3 protein is CASSPGTANTIYF. CDR3 sequence (DNA): TGTGCCAGCTCACCCGGGACAGCAAACACCATATATTTT.

This rearrangement joins TRBV19 to TRBJ2-7; unclear D gene. The V end lost 4 bases, the J end lost 0 bases, and 7 bases lay between the germline ends. There are 13 residues in the CDR3. CDR1 is LNHDA, CDR2 SQIVND, per germline (reference sequence). The CDR3 sequence is CASSSISSYEQYF. DNA of the CDR3: TGTGCCAGTAGTAGCATAAGCTCCTACGAGCAGTACTTC.

This chain joins TRBV14 and TRBJ1-2; possible D gene TRBD1, 6 bases. Germline V gives CDR1 SGHDN, CDR2 FVKESK. CDR3 length equals 13 residues. Trimming took 6 bases from V and 8 from J, leaving 16 bases between them. The CDR3 sequence is CASSLAGAGGYTF. CDR3 DNA sequence: TGTGCCAGCAGTCTCGCGGGGGCAGGGGGCTACACCTTC.

The chain has TRBV6-1 and TRBJ1-2; D uncertain. Looked up from germline, CDR1 is MNHNS and CDR2 is SASEGT. The CDR3 totals 14 residues. V lost 2 bases and J lost 0, with 7 bases in between. As DNA, the CDR3 is TGTGCCAGCAGTGAAAGAGCAACTAACTATGGCTACACCTTC. Amino acid sequence: CASSERATNYGYTF.

The rearrangement links TRBV5-4 to TRBJ1-3; D might be TRBD1 (5 bases). Germline CDR1 and CDR2: SGHNT and YYREEE (reference sequence). The ends were cut back, 1 base at V and 0 bases at J, with 17 bases in the middle. This CDR3 spans 18 amino acids. The CDR3: CASSLKGGTVPSGNTIYF. The CDR3 DNA follows: TGTGCCAGCAGCTTGAAGGGAGGGACGGTGCCCTCTGGAAACACCATATATTTT.

This chain joins TRBV12-3 or TRBV12-4 and TRBJ1-2, with D maybe TRBD1 (5 bases). The V gene lost 3 bases and the J gene lost 7 bases, with 9 bases spanning the gap. This CDR3 spans 12 amino acids. CDR3 bases: TGTGCCAGCAGTTTGGGGGGAACTGGCTACACCTTC. Translating it yields CASSLGGTGYTF.